The 24 T cell receptor beta chains listed next were all sequenced from one sample in a study of identical twins. From the 5' RACE reads, TCRdb called clonotypes with MiXCR, one entry per CDR3 protein. This sample carries 350,000 to 500,000 distinct CDR3 sequences, 15% to 20% of them seen once, and the ten largest clones take 12%. The sequencing sample was made of naive T cells sorted from blood. The source of these receptors is a middle-aged man in good health.

Many counts were recorded for this clonotype. The V call is TRBV12-3 or TRBV12-4, the J call TRBJ2-2, with D hard to call. Trimming left V 8 bases short and J 5 bases short, with 6 bases between. The CDR3 is 11 residues long. CDR3: CASLFTGELFF. In DNA, the CDR3 is TGTGCCAGCCTTTTTACCGGGGAGCTGTTTTTT.

A single count supports this clonotype. CDR3 bases: TGTGCCAGCAGCCAAGTATACTCTGTACCTCATTTAGATGAGCAGTTCTTC. Encoded protein: CASSQVYSVPHLDEQFF. The gene calls are TRBV4-2 and TRBJ2-1; D is uncertain. The CDR3 contains 17 residues. The V and J ends lost 1 base and 8 bases respectively, with 21 bases between them. Germline assignment: CDR1 LGHNA and CDR2 YNFKEQ.

CDR3: CATSDAGIDYNEQFF. The CDR3 DNA sequence: TGTGCCACCAGTGACGCGGGAATCGACTACAATGAGCAGTTCTTC. J is TRBJ2-1 and V is TRBV24-1; D may be TRBD2 (6 bases). The ends were cut back, 4 bases at V and 3 bases at J, with 12 bases in the middle. Germline values: CDR1 KGHDR, CDR2 SFDVKD. The CDR3 runs to 15 residues.

V and J are TRBV20-1 and TRBJ1-5; D possibly corresponds to TRBD1 (5 bases). Per germline, CDR1 DFQATT and CDR2 SNEGSKA (reference sequence). The CDR3 has 15 amino acids. Trimming pared 3 bases from V and 2 bases from J, leaving 14 bases between. The CDR3 region has the DNA TGCAGTGCTAGTTTGGGGGGATCAGGCAATCAGCCCCAGCATTTT. Its protein is CSASLGGSGNQPQHF.

This clonotype has just a few counts. This CDR3 reads CASSGSPSGREADEQFF. The CDR3 nucleotides read TGCGCCAGCAGCGGGTCACCTTCGGGCAGGGAGGCAGATGAGCAGTTCTTC. J is TRBJ2-1 and V is TRBV5-1; weak D call: TRBD2 (6 bases). Germline V gene data show CDR1 as SGHRS and CDR2 as YFSETQ. V lost 4 bases to trimming and J lost 8 bases, with 25 bases between them. This CDR3 spans 17 amino acids. The variable domain in full, completed from reference TRBV5-1 and TRBJ2-1, reads KAGVTQTPRYLIKTRGQQVTLSCSPISGHRSVSWYQQTPGQGLQFLFEYFSETQRNKGNFPGRFSGRQFSNSRSEMNVSTLELGDSALYLCASSGSPSGREADEQFFGPGTRLTVL.

The rearrangement uses TRBV13 and TRBJ2-4; no definite D call. The CDR3 contains 13 residues. Trimming left V 6 bases short and J 7 bases short, with 13 bases between. Per the germline V gene, CDR1 is PRHDT and CDR2 is FYEKMQ (reference sequence). The CDR3: CASSQYSTNIQYF. The CDR3, as DNA: TGTGCCAGCAGTCAGTACTCAACTAACATTCAGTACTTC. Variable domain in full (rest from reference TRBV13 and TRBJ2-4): AAGVIQSPRHLIKEKRETATLKCYPIPRHDTVYWYQQGPGQDPQFLISFYEKMQSDKGSIPDRFSAQQFSDYHSELNMSSLELGDSALYFCASSQYSTNIQYFGAGTRLSVL.

This chain uses TRBV12-3 or TRBV12-4 with TRBJ1-5; a weak D match, TRBD1 (6 bases). Trimming removed 6 bases at V and 4 bases at J, with 13 bases between. This CDR3 spans 14 amino acids. CDR3 sequence: CASREGGENQPQHF. As DNA, the CDR3 is TGTGCCAGCAGGGAGGGGGGCGAAAATCAGCCCCAGCATTTT.

This clonotype is a singleton in its sample. The chain uses TRBV4-3 and TRBJ1-5; D is ambiguous. V dropped 0 bases and J dropped 5 bases, with 8 bases sitting between them. CDR1 and CDR2 from the germline V gene are LGHNA and YSLEER. The CDR3 length is 14 residues. The CDR3 nucleotides read TGCGCCAGCAGCCAAGATATGTGGGATCAGCCCCAGCATTTT. Residues: CASSQDMWDQPQHF.

This clonotype has only a few counts. CDR3 loop: CASSALAGGPYNEQFF. In nucleotides, the CDR3 is TGTGCCAGCAGCGCCCTGGCCGGGGGCCCCTACAATGAGCAGTTCTTC. The chain has TRBV9 and TRBJ2-1; D may correspond to TRBD1 or TRBD2 (6 bases each). The germline V and J ends were trimmed by 3 bases and 2 bases, with 15 bases remaining between them. Germline V CDR1 and CDR2: SGDLS, YYNGEE. CDR3 length: 16 amino acids. The entire variable domain, with the rest obtained from reference TRBV9 and TRBJ2-1, is as follows: DSGVTQTPKHLITATGQRVTLRCSPRSGDLSVYWYQQSLDQGLQFLIQYYNGEERAKGNILERFSAQQFPDLHSELNLSSLELGDSALYFCASSALAGGPYNEQFFGPGTRLTVL.

This clonotype has just a few counts. The V call is TRBV19, the J call TRBJ2-5; 7 bases line up with TRBD1. V gave up 4 bases and J gave up 5 bases; unmatched junction bases: 7. Germline lookup yields CDR1 LNHDA and CDR2 SQIVND (reference sequence). The CDR3 spans 14 residues. CDR3 loop: CASSRRTGGETQYF. CDR3 nucleotides: TGTGCCAGTAGTAGGAGGACAGGCGGGGAGACCCAGTACTTC. The full variable domain, completed using reference TRBV19 and TRBJ2-5, is DGGITQSPKYLFRKEGQNVTLSCEQNLNHDAMYWYRQDPGQGLRLIYYSQIVNDFQKGDIAEGYSVSREKKESFPLTVTSAQKNPTAFYLCASSRRTGGETQYFGPGTRLLVL.

At least ten counts were recorded for this clonotype. The CDR3 DNA is TGTGCCAGCAGTCTGACGGGACTAGAGTACAATGAGCAGTTCTTC. Its protein product is CASSLTGLEYNEQFF. The chain is built from TRBV7-9 and TRBJ2-1; the match to TRBD2 covers 8 bases. The ends lost 6 bases at V and 4 bases at J; junction bases unmatched: 8. The germline V gene encodes CDR1 SEHNR and CDR2 FQNEAQ (reference sequence). The length of the CDR3 is 15 residues.

The chain is built from TRBV7-6 and TRBJ2-7; 7 positions match TRBD1. Germline V gene lookup returns CDR1 SGHVS and CDR2 FNYEAQ. There are 15 residues in the CDR3. With 0 bases clipped from V and 6 bases from J, the junction kept 8 bases outside the gene matches. The CDR3 nucleotides are TGTGCCAGCAGCTTAGCGCCTGACAGGGCTGCCGAGCAGTACTTC. As protein: CASSLAPDRAAEQYF.

The J gene is TRBJ2-5, the V gene TRBV25-1; D might be TRBD1 (6 bases). This CDR3 is built from 13 residues. The V and J ends lost 10 bases and 3 bases respectively, with 15 bases between them. The germline V gene encodes CDR1 MGHDK and CDR2 SYGVNS. CDR3 in amino acids: CAITGTFEETQYF. The CDR3 coding sequence is TGTGCCATTACCGGGACATTTGAAGAGACCCAGTACTTC.

In this sample, this clonotype turned up a few times. V is TRBV12-3 or TRBV12-4 and J is TRBJ2-1; the match to TRBD2 covers 12 bases. The CDR3 contains 15 residues. J gave up 8 bases and V 2 bases, and 4 bases lay outside the gene matches. CDR3 DNA sequence: TGTGCCAGCAGTTTAAGACTAGCGGGAGTACATGAGCAGTTCTTC. Its protein is CASSLRLAGVHEQFF.

This clonotype was counted between two and nine times. V usage is TRBV20-1 and J usage is TRBJ1-2; D remains ambiguous. The CDR3 loop spans 13 amino acids. CDR1 and CDR2 from the germline V gene are DFQATT and SNEGSKA (reference sequence). Trimming pared 6 bases from V and 0 bases from J, leaving 11 bases between. CDR3 in DNA: TGCAGTGCCACGGACGGAGCTAACTATGGCTACACCTTC. Protein: CSATDGANYGYTF.

In regard to this clonotype: A read error is possible here, since a much larger clone lies one base away. V gene TRBV12-3 or TRBV12-4 combines with J gene TRBJ1-2, with D hard to call. The CDR3 runs to 11 residues. Trimming took off 6 bases at V and 6 bases at J, with 8 bases between the two ends. CDR3 loop: CASSRNHGYTF. The CDR3 DNA reads as TGTGCCAGCAGCCGAAACCATGGCTACACCTTC.

The chain combines TRBV18 with TRBJ1-2; D is perhaps TRBD1 (6 bases). Trimming removed 4 bases at V and 4 bases at J, with 7 bases between. The germline CDR1 and CDR2 sequences are KGHSH and LQKENI. The CDR3 has 12 amino acids. Written as DNA, the CDR3 is TGTGCCAGCTCACGGGACATCTATGGCTACACCTTC. Encoded protein: CASSRDIYGYTF. The full variable domain, in which reference TRBV18 and TRBJ1-2 provide the parts outside the CDR3, is NAGVMQNPRHLVRRRGQEARLRCSPMKGHSHVYWYRQLPEEGLKFMVYLQKENIIDESGMPKERFSAEFPKEGPSILRIQQVVRGDSAAYFCASSRDIYGYTFGSGTRLTVV.

The chain links TRBV7-2 to TRBJ2-4; the match to TRBD2 covers 7 bases. Losses at the gene ends were 0 bases for V and 9 bases for J; bases not matched to a gene: 14. CDR1 is SGHTA, CDR2 FQGNSA, per germline. CDR3 length: 17 residues. The CDR3 DNA sequence: TGTGCCAGCAGCTTAGCGTCTACTAGCGCAGGCGGGGGCATTCAGTACTTC. Translated: CASSLASTSAGGGIQYF.

The V call is TRBV20-1, the J call TRBJ1-5; TRBD1 might be the D (5 bases). V lost 6 bases and J lost 3, with 9 bases in between. This CDR3 is built from 12 residues. Germline V gene data show CDR1 as DFQATT and CDR2 as SNEGSKA (reference sequence). CDR3 nucleotides: TGCAGTGCAAGACAGCCCAATCAGCCCCAGCATTTT. Its protein is CSARQPNQPQHF.

The CDR3 nucleotides are TGCGCCAGCAGCTTGGCCTCGATAGGACTAGCGGGTAATGAGCAGTTCTTC. This translates into CASSLASIGLAGNEQFF. The J gene is TRBJ2-1, the V gene TRBV5-1, with TRBD2 matching over 11 bases. V shed 0 bases, J shed 7 bases, and the junction held 9 bases outside the gene matches. This CDR3 has 17 residues. The germline V gene has CDR1 SGHRS and CDR2 YFSETQ.

As to this clonotype: One end of the junction does not line up with germline, which may come from a read error. The chain uses TRBV20-1 and TRBJ2-3; 9 bases are a match to TRBD2. The CDR3 is 15 amino acids. The germline gives CDR1 DFQATT, CDR2 SNEGSKA (reference sequence). This CDR3 is CSARDLGTSTDTQYF. CDR3 DNA sequence: TGCAGTGCTAGAGATCTGGGGACTAGCACCGATACGCAGTATTTT.

This clonotype was counted between two and nine times. The chain uses TRBV20-1 and TRBJ2-7; D gene unclear. The germline V and J ends were trimmed by 2 bases and 3 bases, with 11 bases remaining between them. Germline V CDR1 and CDR2: DFQATT, SNEGSKA (reference sequence). CDR3 length: 13 residues. CDR3: CSARSRSFYEQYF. CDR3 bases: TGCAGTGCTAGATCGCGAAGCTTCTACGAGCAGTACTTC.

In its sample, this clonotype was seen a few times. The V call is TRBV24-1, the J call TRBJ2-5; D perhaps matches TRBD2 (6 bases). Between the trimmed V and J ends, which lost 3 bases and 2 bases, there was a span of 18 bases. CDR3 length equals 17 residues. The germline CDR1 and CDR2 sequences are KGHDR and SFDVKD. For the CDR3, the DNA is TGTGCCACCAGTGATCTGCGGGACGCGGGGCAGCAAGAGACCCAGTACTTC. Translating it yields CATSDLRDAGQQETQYF.

The genes are TRBV20-1 and TRBJ2-1; D not resolved. CDR3 length: 17 residues. Trimming left V 3 bases short and J 2 bases short, with 20 bases between. Germline V lookup: CDR1 DFQATT, CDR2 SNEGSKA (reference sequence). In DNA, the CDR3 is TGCAGTGCTAGTGCCCTTCATAGCCCGACTCCCTACAATGAGCAGTTCTTC. Amino acids: CSASALHSPTPYNEQFF.